A single sample is the source of the 26 T cell receptor beta chains below, sequenced in a study of long-term antiretroviral therapy in people with HIV. The assay used was immunoSEQ (version v3.0), run at survey level. The data were produced by immunoSEQ multiplex PCR, yet TCRdb's version contains in-frame clones alone and is incomplete. The table lists 30,000 to 45,000 clones, 80% of them singletons. The sample here was unsorted PBMCs, taken 3.4 years after starting antiretroviral therapy. The receptors originated from a man in his thirties or forties with HIV.

The genes are TRBV9 and TRBJ2-3, with 7 bases fitting TRBD2. Losses at the gene ends were 2 bases for V and 10 bases for J; bases not matched to a gene: 7. The CDR3 consists of 13 residues. Germline V gene data show CDR1 as SGDLS and CDR2 as YYNGEE. Here the CDR3 DNA reads TGTGCCAGCAGCGTCCCTGGGGGGGATTCGCAGTATTTT. It specifies CASSVPGGDSQYF. Full variable domain (remainder filled in from reference TRBV9 and TRBJ2-3): DSGVTQTPKHLITATGQRVTLRCSPRSGDLSVYWYQQSLDQGLQFLIQYYNGEERAKGNILERFSAQQFPDLHSELNLSSLELGDSALYFCASSVPGGDSQYFGPGTRLTVL.

Written as DNA, the CDR3 is TGTGCCAGCAGTCCCTCGGGGGGCTCACCCTACGAGCAGTACTTC. Encoded protein: CASSPSGGSPYEQYF. The chain couples TRBV6-5 to TRBJ2-7; maybe TRBD2 (7 bases). The germline gives CDR1 MNHEY, CDR2 SVGAGI. CDR3 size: 15 residues. Trimming took 5 bases from V and 2 from J, leaving 16 bases between them.

The rearrangement uses TRBV5-1 and TRBJ2-2; D perhaps matches TRBD2 (7 bases). Per the germline V gene, CDR1 is SGHRS and CDR2 is YFSETQ. The length of the CDR3 is 16 residues. Trimming pared 6 bases from V and 3 bases from J, leaving 18 bases between. CDR3 in amino acids: CASKLGTGRDTGELFF. The DNA for the CDR3 is TGCGCCAGCAAGCTTGGAACAGGGAGGGACACCGGGGAGCTGTTTTTT.

The chain couples TRBV19 to TRBJ2-1; D remains unclear. V shed 6 bases and J shed 4 bases, with 7 bases lying between them. The CDR3 extends over 12 amino acids. Germline CDR1 is LNHDA and CDR2 is SQIVND (reference sequence). Here the CDR3 reads CASSVGYNEQFF. CDR3 DNA: TGTGCCAGTAGCGTGGGGTACAATGAGCAGTTCTTC.

The V gene is TRBV4-1, the J gene TRBJ2-7; D remains ambiguous. This CDR3 has 15 amino acids. CDR1 is MGHRA and CDR2 is YSYEKL in the germline V gene. Trimming stripped 0 bases from V and 5 bases from J, with 14 bases between. CDR3 region: CASSQDRVLGNEQYF. The CDR3 nucleotides read TGCGCCAGCAGCCAAGATAGAGTTCTGGGAAACGAGCAGTACTTC.

The chain has TRBV7-2 and TRBJ2-5, with a tentative D call TRBD2 (5 bases). The V end was cut by 5 bases, the J end by 3 bases, with 13 bases between. The CDR3 has 14 amino acids. Per the germline V gene, CDR1 is SGHTA and CDR2 is FQGNSA. CDR3 region: CASSRGSGKETQYF. The DNA of the CDR3 is TGTGCCAGCAGCCGCGGCAGCGGAAAAGAGACCCAGTACTTC.

The V call is TRBV7-8, the J call TRBJ1-5; D gene unclear. This CDR3 has 16 amino acids. The germline CDR1 and CDR2 sequences are SGHVS and FQNEAQ. The ends were cut back, 3 bases at V and 1 base at J, with 13 bases in the middle. CDR3 loop: CASSLRGSLSNQPQHF. The DNA of the CDR3 is TGTGCCAGCAGCTTGAGAGGCAGCCTAAGCAATCAGCCCCAGCATTTT.

The chain recombines TRBV5-6 with TRBJ2-5; 9 bases are a match to TRBD1. This CDR3 spans 15 amino acids. CDR1 and CDR2 (germline): SGHDT, YYEEEE. The trim removed 1 base at V and 5 bases at J, leaving 6 bases unmatched. The CDR3 nucleotides read TGTGCCAGCAGCTTGAGGACAGGGGAAGGGGAGACCCAGTACTTC. It translates to CASSLRTGEGETQYF.

The rearrangement uses TRBV5-1 and TRBJ2-5; D gene unclear. Trimming left V 3 bases short and J 5 bases short, with 8 bases between. The CDR3 contains 12 residues. Germline assignment: CDR1 SGHRS and CDR2 YFSETQ. The DNA of the CDR3 is TGCGCCAGCAGCTCCCCCCGCGAGACCCAGTACTTC. The encoded protein is CASSSPRETQYF.

J is TRBJ1-2 and V is TRBV4-1; 8 positions match TRBD1. Germline CDR1 MGHRA, CDR2 YSYEKL. The CDR3 is made up of 15 amino acids. J gave up 1 base and V 4 bases, and 5 bases lay outside the gene matches. The CDR3 DNA sequence: TGCGCCAGCAGCCCCATACAGGGGGATAACTATGGCTACACCTTC. Translating it yields CASSPIQGDNYGYTF.

The chain recombines TRBV18 with TRBJ2-2; D may be TRBD2 (5 bases). The CDR3 is 16 amino acids. V lost 1 base and J lost 4, with 13 bases in between. The germline V gene encodes CDR1 KGHSH and CDR2 LQKENI. In DNA, the CDR3 is TGTGCCAGCTCACCACGAGCGGATAGTACCACCGGGGAGCTGTTTTTT. As protein: CASSPRADSTTGELFF.

This clone is judged medium-sized. J is TRBJ2-2 and V is TRBV7-2; perhaps TRBD2 as D (6 bases). Trimming left V 5 bases short and J 4 bases short, with 17 bases between. The CDR3 has 16 residues. Germline V CDR1 and CDR2: SGHTA, FQGNSA. CDR3: CASSPLLARPTGELFF. The DNA of the CDR3 is TGTGCCAGCAGCCCGCTACTAGCCAGACCCACCGGGGAGCTGTTTTTT.

The V call is TRBV7-2, the J call TRBJ2-7; the match to TRBD1 covers 9 bases. The CDR3 covers 15 residues. Trimming at V came to 4 bases and at J to 4 bases, leaving 8 bases not matched to a gene. The germline CDR1 and CDR2 sequences are SGHTA and FQGNSA. The CDR3 spells CASSYTGTGLYEQYF. The CDR3 nucleotides read TGTGCCAGCAGCTATACCGGGACAGGGTTGTACGAGCAGTACTTC.

The CDR3, as DNA: TGTGCCAGTAGTCCGGGACAGCAACTCAATCAGCCCCAGCATTTT. This encodes CASSPGQQLNQPQHF. V is TRBV19 and J is TRBJ1-5, with 7 bases matching TRBD1. The CDR3 extends over 15 amino acids. V shed 5 bases and J 3 bases; nucleotides not matched to a gene: 7. CDR1 and CDR2 from the germline V gene are LNHDA and SQIVND (reference sequence).

The J gene is TRBJ1-4, the V gene TRBV28, with D unresolved. This CDR3 region has 14 residues. In germline, CDR1 is MDHEN, CDR2 SYDVKM. V shed 3 bases and J shed 5 bases, with 10 bases lying between them. The CDR3 nucleotides are TGTGCCAGCAGTTTCGGTGGGCCAAATGAAAAACTGTTTTTT. Protein: CASSFGGPNEKLFF.

J is TRBJ2-3 and V is TRBV25-1, with D perhaps matching TRBD1 (6 bases). CDR3 length equals 12 residues. Germline CDR1 MGHDK, CDR2 SYGVNS. Trimming stripped 6 bases from V and 7 bases from J, with 11 bases between. The DNA of the CDR3 is TGTGCCAGCAGACAGGGTCGGAATACGCAGTATTTT. Amino acid sequence: CASRQGRNTQYF.

The V call is TRBV6-6, the J call TRBJ2-6, with TRBD2 as a possible D gene (5 bases). The germline gives CDR1 MNHNY, CDR2 SVGAGI (reference sequence). Between the trimmed V and J ends, which lost 4 bases and 4 bases, there was a span of 14 bases. The CDR3 has 16 residues. CDR3 region: CASSSQAGGGANVLTF. CDR3 in DNA: TGTGCCAGCAGTTCCCAGGCGGGCGGAGGGGCCAACGTCCTGACTTTC.

There are a few counts of this clone. This sequence joins TRBV5-1 and TRBJ2-7; 7 bases are shared with TRBD1. This CDR3 region has 15 residues. The junction had 7 bases not matched to a gene; V was cut back by 4 bases and J by 0 bases. Germline assignment: CDR1 SGHRS and CDR2 YFSETQ. CDR3 DNA: TGCGCCAGCAGCGCCGGGACAGCAAGCTCCTACGAGCAGTACTTC. This translates into CASSAGTASSYEQYF.

The chain recombines TRBV29-1 with TRBJ2-7; D may be TRBD1 (5 bases). Germline CDR1 reads SQVTM; CDR2 reads ANQGSEA. Trimming took off 3 bases at V and 1 base at J, with 7 bases between the two ends. This CDR3 has 12 residues. The CDR3 loop reads CSVEDTSYEQYF. CDR3 bases: TGCAGCGTTGAGGACACGTCCTACGAGCAGTACTTC.

The V gene is TRBV7-2, the J gene TRBJ2-7; the D is unclear. Trimming left V 5 bases short and J 2 bases short, with 7 bases between. This CDR3 region has 12 residues. CDR1 and CDR2 (germline): SGHTA, FQGNSA. CDR3: CASSGSPYEQYF. In DNA form, the CDR3 reads TGTGCCAGCAGCGGCTCACCCTACGAGCAGTACTTC.

The genes are TRBV5-1 and TRBJ2-3; 8 bases map to TRBD1. This CDR3 is built from 18 residues. The V gene's germline CDR1 is SGHRS and CDR2 YFSETQ. V lost 5 bases to trimming and J lost 2 bases; unmatched junction nucleotides: 16. This CDR3 reads CASRYQGATRGNTDTQYF. CDR3 bases: TGCGCCAGCAGATATCAGGGGGCGACGAGAGGAAACACAGATACGCAGTATTTT.

This sequence joins TRBV4-2 and TRBJ2-5; tentatively, D is TRBD1 or TRBD2 (6 bases each). V was cut by 1 base and J by 4 bases, with 7 bases left in between. The CDR3 is 13 amino acids. Germline loops: CDR1 LGHNA, CDR2 YNFKEQ. The CDR3 here is CASSQAGAETQYF. CDR3 sequence (DNA): TGTGCCAGCAGCCAAGCGGGGGCAGAGACCCAGTACTTC.

CDR3 sequence (DNA): TGTGCCAGTAGTATAGATTGGTTGGAAACGCAGTATTTT. This translates into CASSIDWLETQYF. This chain joins TRBV19 and TRBJ2-3, with unresolved D. Germline values: CDR1 LNHDA, CDR2 SQIVND (reference sequence). Trimming removed 0 bases from V and 9 bases from J, with 10 bases in between. The CDR3 runs 13 residues.

The genes are TRBV7-9 and TRBJ2-2, with D maybe TRBD2 (5 bases). CDR1 SEHNR and CDR2 FQNEAQ come from the germline V gene (reference sequence). This CDR3 has 19 residues. Trimming left V 5 bases short and J 0 bases short, with 22 bases between. The CDR3 here is CASSPLGPLNEPNTGELFF. The CDR3 DNA follows: TGTGCCAGCAGCCCACTAGGGCCTTTGAACGAACCGAACACCGGGGAGCTGTTTTTT.

This sequence joins TRBV30 and TRBJ2-2; D uncertain. The germline V gene encodes CDR1 GTSNPN and CDR2 SVGIG (reference sequence). The CDR3 contains 14 residues. V lost 1 base to trimming and J lost 4 bases, with 10 bases between them. This CDR3 reads CAWSGNYITGELFF. The CDR3 DNA is TGTGCCTGGAGTGGGAACTACATCACCGGGGAGCTGTTTTTT.

The CDR3 region is CASSSEGGSYEQYF. The CDR3 DNA reads as TGCGCCAGCAGCTCAGAAGGAGGCTCCTACGAGCAGTACTTC. This rearrangement joins TRBV5-1 to TRBJ2-7; maybe TRBD2 (5 bases). Trimming removed 3 bases from V and 0 bases from J, with 10 bases in between. The CDR3 runs to 14 residues. Germline V lookup: CDR1 SGHRS, CDR2 YFSETQ. Drawing the rest from reference TRBV5-1 and TRBJ2-7, the complete variable domain is KAGVTQTPRYLIKTRGQQVTLSCSPISGHRSVSWYQQTPGQGLQFLFEYFSETQRNKGNFPGRFSGRQFSNSRSEMNVSTLELGDSALYLCASSSEGGSYEQYFGPGTRLTVT.